This T cell receptor beta chain was sequenced for a study of read filtering for tumor transcriptome and immune sequencing. Findings of the study overall: IR-seq and RNA-seq agreed better without single-read clonotypes. In IR-seq, single-read clonotypes were roughly 80% of clonotypes but roughly 3.5% of reads.

CDR1 and CDR2 from the germline V gene are LGHDT and YNNKEL (reference sequence). The length of the CDR3 is 14 residues. With 6 bases clipped from V and 5 bases from J, the junction kept 4 bases outside the gene matches. Turning to this clonotype: No antigen is known for it.

Sampling of bone marrow took place during active disease in every patient. This library used approximately 390 ng RNA and molecular barcoded adaptors spanning alpha/delta and beta/gamma chains. MiXCR, run by TCRdb on the reads, gives a single entry per CDR3 protein. The table lists about 14,000 distinct CDR3 sequences, approximately 20% of them singletons, with around 80% in the top ten. The sequenced material came from a population of CD138-negative cells sorted from bone marrow. This clonotype originated in a donor aged 40 or over with multiple myeloma. This rearrangement joins TRBV3-1 to TRBJ1-2, with TRBD1 identical over 12 bases. For the CDR3, the DNA is TGTGCCAGCAGAGGGACAGGGGGCACGTATGGCTACACCTTC. Residues: CASRGTGGTYGYTF.